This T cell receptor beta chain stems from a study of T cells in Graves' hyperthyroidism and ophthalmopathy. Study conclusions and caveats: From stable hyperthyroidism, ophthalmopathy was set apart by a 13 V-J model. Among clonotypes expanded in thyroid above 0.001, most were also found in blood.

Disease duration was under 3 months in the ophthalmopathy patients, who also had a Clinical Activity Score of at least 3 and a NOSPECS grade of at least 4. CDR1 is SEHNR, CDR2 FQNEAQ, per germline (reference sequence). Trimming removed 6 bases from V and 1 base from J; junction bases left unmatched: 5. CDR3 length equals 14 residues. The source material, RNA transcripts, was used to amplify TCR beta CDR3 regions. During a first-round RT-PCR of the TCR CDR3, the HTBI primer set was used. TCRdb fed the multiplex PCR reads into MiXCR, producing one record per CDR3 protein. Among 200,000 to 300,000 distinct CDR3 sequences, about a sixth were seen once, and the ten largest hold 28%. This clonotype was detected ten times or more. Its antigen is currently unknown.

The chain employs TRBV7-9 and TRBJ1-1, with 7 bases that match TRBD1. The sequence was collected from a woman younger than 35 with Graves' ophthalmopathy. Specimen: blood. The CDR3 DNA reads TGTGCCAGCAGACGAACAGGGGAGAACACTGAAGCTTTCTTT. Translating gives CASRRTGENTEAFF.